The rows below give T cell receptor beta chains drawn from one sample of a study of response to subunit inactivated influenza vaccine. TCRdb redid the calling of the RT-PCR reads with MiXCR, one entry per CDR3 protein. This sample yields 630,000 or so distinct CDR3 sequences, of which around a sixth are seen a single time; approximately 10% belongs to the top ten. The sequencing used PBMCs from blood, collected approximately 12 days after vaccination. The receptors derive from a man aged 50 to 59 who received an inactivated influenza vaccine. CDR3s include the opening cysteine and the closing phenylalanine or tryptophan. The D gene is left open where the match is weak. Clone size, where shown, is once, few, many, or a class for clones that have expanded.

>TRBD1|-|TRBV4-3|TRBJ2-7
TGCGCCAGCAGCCAAGTGCGGGACAGGGGTCTTGGGGAGCAGTACTTC
CASSQVRDRGLGEQYF
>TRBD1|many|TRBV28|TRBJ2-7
TGTGCCAGCAGTAACCGGGACAGCTCCTACGAGCAGTACTTC
CASSNRDSSYEQYF
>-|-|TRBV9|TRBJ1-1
TGTGCCAGCAGCACAAACCGGGGTGAAGCTTTCTTT
CASSTNRGEAFF
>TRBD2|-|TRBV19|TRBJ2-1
TGTGCCAGTACTGTGGGACTAGCGGACAATGAGCAGTTCTTC
CASTVGLADNEQFF
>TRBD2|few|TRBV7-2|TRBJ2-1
TGTGCCAGCAGCTTAGCGGGGCTAGCGGGAGTCGTTGAGCAGTTCTTC
CASSLAGLAGVVEQFF
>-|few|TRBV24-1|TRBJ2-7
TGTGCCACCAGTGACACGGGTTTACGGGACGAGCAGTACTTC
CATSDTGLRDEQYF
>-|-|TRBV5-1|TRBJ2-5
TGCGCCAGCAGTCAAGGACAGAACCAAGAGACCCAGTACTTC
CASSQGQNQETQYF
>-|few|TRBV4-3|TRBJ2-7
TGCGCCAGCAGCCAAGAGGGGGTTGGGTTTGGCGACGAGCAGTACTTC
CASSQEGVGFGDEQYF
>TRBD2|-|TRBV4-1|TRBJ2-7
TGCGCCAGCAGCCAAGTAGTCGCGGGGGCCTACGAGCAGTACTTC
CASSQVVAGAYEQYF
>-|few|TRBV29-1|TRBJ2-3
TGCAGCGTCGGTGGGATGGGACAACTTATCACAGATACGCAGTATTTT
CSVGGMGQLITDTQYF
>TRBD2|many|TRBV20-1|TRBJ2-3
TGCAGTGCTAGAGATTCCCTAGCGGGAGACGGCACAGATACGCAGTATTTT
CSARDSLAGDGTDTQYF
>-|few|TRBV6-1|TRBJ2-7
TGTGCCAGCAGCGCGCGACGGGGGAGGGAGCAGTACTTC
CASSARRGREQYF
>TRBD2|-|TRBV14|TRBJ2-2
TGTGCCAGCAGCCAAGATCAGGGACTAGCCGGGGAGCTGTTTTTT
CASSQDQGLAGELFF
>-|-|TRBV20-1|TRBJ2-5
TGCAGTGCTAGAGATGGTACAGGGCTAGAGACCCAGTACTTC
CSARDGTGLETQYF
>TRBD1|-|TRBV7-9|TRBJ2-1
TGTGCCAGCAGCCCCACAGGGGGGAGGTTTAATGAGCAGTTCTTC
CASSPTGGRFNEQFF
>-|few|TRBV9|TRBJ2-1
TGTGCCAGCAGCGTAGTACACAATGAGCAGTTCTTC
CASSVVHNEQFF
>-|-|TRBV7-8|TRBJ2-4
TGTGCCAGCAGCTTAGGCAGGGGGGAAGTCCGGTACTTC
CASSLGRGEVRYF
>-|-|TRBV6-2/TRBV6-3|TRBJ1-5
TGTGCCAGCGCTCTGAGTTTAGATCAGCCCCAGCATTTT
CASALSLDQPQHF
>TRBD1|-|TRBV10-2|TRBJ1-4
TGCGCCAGCAGGAGATGGACAGGGGCTAATGAAAAACTGTTTTTT
CASRRWTGANEKLFF
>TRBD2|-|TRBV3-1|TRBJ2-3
TGTGCCAGCAGCCAACCCGGGACTAGCGGGAGAACAGATACGCAGTATTTT
CASSQPGTSGRTDTQYF
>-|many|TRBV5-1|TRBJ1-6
TGCGCCAGCAGCTTGGACAGGGCTCATTCACCCCTCCACTTT
CASSLDRAHSPLHF
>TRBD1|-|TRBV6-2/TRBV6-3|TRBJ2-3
TGTGCCAGCAGTTCTCCGACAGGGTGGGAAGCTACGCAGTATTTT
CASSSPTGWEATQYF
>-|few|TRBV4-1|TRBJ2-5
TGCGCCAGCAGCCAGGGTCCGGACGCCAGGGGGGGAGAGACCCAGTACTTC
CASSQGPDARGGETQYF
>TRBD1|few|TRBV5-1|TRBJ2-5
TGCGCCAGCAGCCCTGTCCCGGGACAGGGGAGGATGGTTGAGACCCAGTACTTC
CASSPVPGQGRMVETQYF
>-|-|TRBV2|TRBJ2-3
TGTGCCAGCAGTGAAAGAGTAGCTCCGCAGTATTTT
CASSERVAPQYF
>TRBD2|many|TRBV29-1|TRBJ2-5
TGCAGCGGCTTACTAGCGGGGTTGTACCAAGAGACCCAGTACTTC
CSGLLAGLYQETQYF
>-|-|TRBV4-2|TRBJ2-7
TGTGCCAGCAGCCAAGATGCGTTCGGGGACGGGACGGGCTCCTACGAGCAGTACTTC
CASSQDAFGDGTGSYEQYF
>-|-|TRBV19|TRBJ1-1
TGTGCCAGTAGTACGGCCTGGAACACTGAAGCTTTCTTT
CASSTAWNTEAFF
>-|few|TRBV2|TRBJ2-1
TGTGCCAGCAGGCGGGAGCAGGGGTACAATGAGCAGTTCTTC
CASRREQGYNEQFF
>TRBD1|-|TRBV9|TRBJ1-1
TGTGCCAGCAGCGCCTTGGGACAGGCGAACACTGAAGCTTTCTTT
CASSALGQANTEAFF
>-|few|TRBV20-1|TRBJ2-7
TGCAGTGCTAGAGATAGTGCAGGGTTTGACGAGCAGTACTTC
CSARDSAGFDEQYF
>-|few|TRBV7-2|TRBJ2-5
TGTGCCAGCAGCTTAGATAGAGGGCGGGTGACCCAGTACTTC
CASSLDRGRVTQYF
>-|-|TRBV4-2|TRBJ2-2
TGTGCCAGCAGCCAAGGGGGATATGACACCGGGGAGCTGTTTTTT
CASSQGGYDTGELFF
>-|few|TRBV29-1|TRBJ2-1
TGCAGCGTCAGGGGGGGGACCGGTGAGCAGTTCTTC
CSVRGGTGEQFF
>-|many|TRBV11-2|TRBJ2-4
TGTGCCAGCAGCTCCCGGTGGGCCCTACAAAACATTCAGTACTTC
CASSSRWALQNIQYF
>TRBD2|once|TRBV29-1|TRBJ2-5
TGCAGCGTTGGAGCGGGGGGGCGAGAGACCCAGTACTTC
CSVGAGGRETQYF
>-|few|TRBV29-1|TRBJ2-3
TGCAGCGTTGCAACGTCCACAGATACGCAGTATTTT
CSVATSTDTQYF
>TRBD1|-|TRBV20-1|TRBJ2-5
TGCAGTGCTAGAAGCCCCAACAGGGGACAAGAGACCCAGTACTTC
CSARSPNRGQETQYF
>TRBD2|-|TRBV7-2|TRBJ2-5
TGTGCCAGCGGGTACGGGAGGGACGAGACCCAGTACTTC
CASGYGRDETQYF
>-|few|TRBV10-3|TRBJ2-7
TGTGCCATATGCCGGGCAGGGAACTACGAGCAGTACTTC
CAICRAGNYEQYF